Presented here are 21 T cell receptor beta chains from one specimen sequenced in a study of T cell changes during pregnancy in multiple sclerosis. TCRdb's copy holds only in-frame clones and misses some; the assay was immunoSEQ multiplex PCR. Among tens of thousands of clones listed, roughly nine tenths were seen once. The material was peripheral blood, obtained in the first trimester of pregnancy. These receptors all come from a female donor in good health, enrolled as a control in a pregnancy study.

The chain employs TRBV5-1 and TRBJ1-2; TRBD1 matches 8 bases. V shed 5 bases, J shed 0 bases, and the junction held 12 bases outside the gene matches. There are 17 residues in the CDR3. Germline V gene lookup returns CDR1 SGHRS and CDR2 YFSETQ. The CDR3 coding sequence is TGCGCCAGCAGGTTTGGACAGGGTTCAAACCCTAACTATGGCTACACCTTC. It is translated as CASRFGQGSNPNYGYTF. Drawing the rest from reference TRBV5-1 and TRBJ1-2, the complete variable domain is KAGVTQTPRYLIKTRGQQVTLSCSPISGHRSVSWYQQTPGQGLQFLFEYFSETQRNKGNFPGRFSGRQFSNSRSEMNVSTLELGDSALYLCASRFGQGSNPNYGYTFGSGTRLTVV.

This chain links TRBV5-5 with TRBJ1-2, with 7 bases aligning to TRBD1. CDR3 length equals 14 residues. CDR1 is SGHKS and CDR2 is YYEKEE in the germline V gene (reference sequence). The J segment lost 3 bases and the V segment lost 4 bases, leaving 6 bases of the junction unmatched. CDR3 DNA: TGTGCCAGCAGCATTAGACAGGGCGACTATGGCTACACCTTC. Its protein is CASSIRQGDYGYTF.

CDR3 in amino acids: CAYETGDGTQYF. CDR3 bases: TGTGCCTACGAAACAGGGGATGGGACGCAGTATTTT. The V and J genes are TRBV28 and TRBJ2-3; TRBD1 matches 7 bases. The CDR3 totals 12 residues. The germline gives CDR1 MDHEN, CDR2 SYDVKM. Germline trimming cut 11 bases from V and 9 bases from J; bases unmatched to any gene: 11. Full variable domain (missing parts from reference TRBV28 and TRBJ2-3): DVKVTQSSRYLVKRTGEKVFLECVQDMDHENMFWYRQDPGLGLRLIYFSYDVKMKEKGDIPEGYSVSREKKERFSLILESASTNQTSMYLCAYETGDGTQYFGPGTRLTVL.

The V call is TRBV23-1, the J call TRBJ2-1, with D tentatively TRBD2 (7 bases). TRBV23-1 is sorted into the ORF group, with uncertain function. There are 19 residues in the CDR3. V was pared by 2 bases and J by 3 bases, with 23 bases between. CDR3 sequence reads: CASSQRGARGGSNYNEQFF. CDR3 in DNA: TGCGCCAGCAGTCAAAGGGGGGCAAGGGGCGGGAGCAACTACAATGAGCAGTTCTTC.

The genes are TRBV4-1 and TRBJ1-3; the D gene is possibly TRBD1 (6 bases). The germline V gene encodes CDR1 MGHRA and CDR2 YSYEKL. The CDR3 extends over 17 amino acids. Trimming cost V 3 bases and J 0 bases, with 15 bases left between them. CDR3 in amino acids: CASSQRGTGLSGNTIYF. CDR3 in DNA: TGCGCCAGCAGCCAGCGTGGAACAGGGCTCTCTGGAAACACCATATATTTT.

The gene calls are TRBV5-1 and TRBJ2-5, with TRBD2 identical over 7 bases. The CDR3 consists of 15 residues. The germline CDR1 and CDR2 sequences are SGHRS and YFSETQ. The V and J ends lost 0 bases and 5 bases, in that order; junction bases with no gene match: 7. The DNA for the CDR3 is TGCGCCAGCAGCTTGGCCGCGGGAGATGGGGAGACCCAGTACTTC. It is translated as CASSLAAGDGETQYF.

The chain has TRBV7-9 and TRBJ1-2, with D unclear. V was clipped by 5 bases and J by 2 bases, with 6 bases between them. The germline gives CDR1 SEHNR, CDR2 FQNEAQ (reference sequence). The CDR3 has 12 amino acids. CDR3 sequence: CASSPPNYGYTF. In nucleotides, the CDR3 is TGTGCCAGCAGCCCCCCAAACTATGGCTACACCTTC.

The genes are TRBV4-2 and TRBJ2-1, with a possible D match to TRBD2 (5 bases). The CDR3 length is 17 residues. Germline V CDR1 and CDR2: LGHNA, YNFKEQ. The V end was cut by 2 bases, the J end by 0 bases, with 14 bases between. CDR3 protein: CASSQQDSPSSYNEQFF. The CDR3 coding sequence is TGTGCCAGCAGCCAACAGGACTCCCCGAGCTCCTACAATGAGCAGTTCTTC.

This chain connects TRBV28 to TRBJ2-5; D gene uncertain. Germline assignment: CDR1 MDHEN and CDR2 SYDVKM. The ends were cut back, 3 bases at V and 4 bases at J, with 6 bases in the middle. The CDR3 covers 12 residues. CDR3 residues: CASSFSTETQYF. In nucleotides, the CDR3 is TGTGCCAGCAGTTTCTCTACAGAGACCCAGTACTTC.

The chain carries TRBV29-1 and TRBJ2-1; 7 nucleotides line up with TRBD2. Germline lookup yields CDR1 SQVTM and CDR2 ANQGSEA. The V and J ends lost 4 bases and 7 bases, in that order; junction bases with no gene match: 7. The CDR3 sequence is 13 residues long. The CDR3: CSVAGGLRNEQFF. Written as DNA, the CDR3 is TGCAGCGTTGCGGGGGGATTAAGGAATGAGCAGTTCTTC.

This rearrangement joins TRBV9 to TRBJ2-3; 7 bases are shared with TRBD2. This CDR3 has 15 residues. Per the germline V gene, CDR1 is SGDLS and CDR2 is YYNGEE. Trimming took 0 bases from V and 5 from J; bases not matched to a gene: 6. The DNA for the CDR3 is TGTGCCAGCAGCGTAGAGAGCGGGATTGGAGATACGCAGTATTTT. Translating it yields CASSVESGIGDTQYF.

The chain couples TRBV2 to TRBJ2-5; 7 nucleotides agree with TRBD1. With V trimmed by 6 bases and J by 2 bases, 3 bases remained unmatched. The length of the CDR3 is 13 residues. Germline CDR1 is SNHLY and CDR2 is FYNNEI. CDR3: CASRRDSQETQYF. The CDR3 DNA sequence: TGTGCCAGCAGAAGGGACAGTCAAGAGACCCAGTACTTC.

J is TRBJ1-4 and V is TRBV6-6, with D perhaps matching TRBD1 (5 bases). V was shortened by 7 bases and J by 6 bases, with 9 bases between the two germline ends. Germline V gene sequence: CDR1 MNHNY, CDR2 SVGAGI (reference sequence). CDR3 length equals 12 residues. The CDR3 DNA follows: TGTGCCAGCAAAGGGGTCGATGAAAAACTGTTTTTT. Its protein is CASKGVDEKLFF.

This clone showed up just once. Written as DNA, the CDR3 is TGCGCCAGCAGCCAAGGGGTAGCGGGGTATGAGCAGTTCTTC. This encodes CASSQGVAGYEQFF. V usage is TRBV4-3 and J usage is TRBJ2-1, with 8 bases that match TRBD2. V gave up 1 base and J gave up 8 bases; unmatched junction bases: 4. Germline loops: CDR1 LGHNA, CDR2 YSLEER. The CDR3 runs 14 residues.

This clone was seen just once. J is TRBJ1-4 and V is TRBV6-1; D is ambiguous. The germline V and J ends were trimmed by 6 bases and 5 bases, with 16 bases remaining between them. The CDR3 extends over 15 amino acids. Germline-derived CDR1 and CDR2 are MNHNS and SASEGT. The CDR3 nucleotides read TGTGCCAGCAGGGCGGGGTTTTCCTTGAATGAAAAACTGTTTTTT. Protein: CASRAGFSLNEKLFF.

The chain carries TRBV5-1 and TRBJ2-3, with 9 bases that match TRBD2. This CDR3 has 17 amino acids. CDR1 and CDR2 (germline): SGHRS, YFSETQ. Losses at the gene ends were 4 bases for V and 4 bases for J; bases not matched to a gene: 13. The CDR3, as DNA: TGCGCCAGCAGCCCTCGATTAGCGGGGGTTACCGCAGATACGCAGTATTTT. Translated, it gives CASSPRLAGVTADTQYF.

V usage is TRBV29-1 and J usage is TRBJ2-2; D may be TRBD2 (6 bases). CDR3 size: 15 residues. V was trimmed by 7 bases and J by 5 bases, leaving 20 bases between them. Germline V lookup: CDR1 SQVTM, CDR2 ANQGSEA. CDR3 bases: TGCAGCGGGAGGGACGGGAGCTTAGGAACCGGGGAGCTGTTTTTT. The encoded protein is CSGRDGSLGTGELFF.

V is TRBV6-5 and J is TRBJ1-1; 7 nucleotides align to TRBD1. The CDR3 extends over 15 amino acids. Looked up from germline, CDR1 is MNHEY and CDR2 is SVGAGI. V lost 4 bases and J lost 0; bases outside the gene matches: 5. In nucleotides, the CDR3 is TGTGCCAGCAGTTTTGGGACAGCATTGAACACTGAAGCTTTCTTT. Translated: CASSFGTALNTEAFF.

This sequence joins TRBV20-1 and TRBJ1-2, with D possibly being TRBD1 (5 bases). Germline loops: CDR1 DFQATT, CDR2 SNEGSKA (reference sequence). The CDR3 has 10 residues. Trimming took off 6 bases at V and 8 bases at J, with 10 bases between the two ends. The CDR3 reads CSALGGGYTF. For the CDR3, the DNA is TGCAGTGCCCTCGGGGGGGGCTACACCTTC.

The chain joins TRBV6-5 to TRBJ2-5; D is uncertain. Looked up from germline, CDR1 is MNHEY and CDR2 is SVGAGI. This CDR3 region has 14 residues. Trimming shortened V by 0 bases and J by 4 bases, and 9 bases separated the two germline ends. The CDR3 here is CASSYSNSGETQYF. CDR3 bases: TGTGCCAGCAGTTACTCGAACAGTGGAGAGACCCAGTACTTC.

The rearrangement joins TRBV11-2 to TRBJ2-1; 7 nucleotides align to TRBD2. Germline CDR1 is SGHAT and CDR2 is FQNNGV. The V and J ends lost 0 bases and 0 bases, in that order; junction bases with no gene match: 5. This CDR3 contains 17 residues. The CDR3 coding sequence is TGTGCCAGCAGCTTAGATCCTAGCGGCAGCTCCTACAATGAGCAGTTCTTC. Translating gives CASSLDPSGSSYNEQFF. The full variable domain, in which reference TRBV11-2 and TRBJ2-1 provide the parts outside the CDR3, is EAGVAQSPRYKIIEKRQSVAFWCNPISGHATLYWYQQILGQGPKLLIQFQNNGVVDDSQLPKDRFSAERLKGVDSTLKIQPAKLEDSAVYLCASSLDPSGSSYNEQFFGPGTRLTVL.